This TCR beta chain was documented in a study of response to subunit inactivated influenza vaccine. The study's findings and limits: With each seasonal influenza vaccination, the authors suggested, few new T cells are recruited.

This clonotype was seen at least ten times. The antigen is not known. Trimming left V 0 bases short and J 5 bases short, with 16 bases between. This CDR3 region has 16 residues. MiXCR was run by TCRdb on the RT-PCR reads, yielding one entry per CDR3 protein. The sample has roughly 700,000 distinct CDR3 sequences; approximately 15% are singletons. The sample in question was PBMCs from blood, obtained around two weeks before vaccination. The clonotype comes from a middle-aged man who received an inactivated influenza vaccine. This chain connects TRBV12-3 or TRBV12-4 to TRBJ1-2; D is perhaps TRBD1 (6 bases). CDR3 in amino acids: CASSLAYGGLAYGYTF. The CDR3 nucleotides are TGTGCCAGCAGTTTAGCGTATGGGGGGCTCGCGTATGGCTACACCTTC.